This T cell receptor beta chain was documented in a study of CD4 and CD8 cells across lung adenocarcinoma regions. The patients had localized lung adenocarcinoma, a non-small cell subtype. Each CDR3 protein is one row after TCRdb ran MiXCR on the PCR reads. Of more than 1,500 distinct CDR3 sequences in the sample, around 57% are singletons; the top ten hold less than 45%. The source is a female donor with lung adenocarcinoma. The CD4 and CD8 labels of this study may be unreliable. The material sequenced was CD4+ T cells from the margin of a lung tumor.

The CDR3 DNA is TGTGCCAGCAGTTTTGTCTCGGCGGAGACCCAGTACTTC. Its translation is CASSFVSAETQYF. The V call is TRBV12-3 or TRBV12-4, the J call TRBJ2-5; no reliable D call. The CDR3 is 13 amino acids. V lost 3 bases to trimming and J lost 5 bases, with 10 bases between them.